A selection of T cell receptor beta chains follows, all from one sample in a study of blood T cell repertoires in COVID-19. The protocol was immunoSEQ multiplex PCR, while the TCRdb copy is restricted to in-frame clones and leaves out a portion. The sample holds about 180,000 clones; around 82% are singletons and the top ten take roughly 10%. The sequencing input was peripheral blood. These receptors all come from a woman older than 75 with active or convalescent COVID-19. CDR3s leave out the opening cysteine and the closing phenylalanine or tryptophan. The order of the fields is V gene, J gene, CDR3 protein.

v_call: TRBV5-1
j_call: TRBJ2-5
cdr3_aa: ASSSRTFSGSRKETQY

v_call: TRBV18
j_call: TRBJ2-5
cdr3_aa: ASSPPGQKETQY

v_call: TRBV11-2
j_call: TRBJ2-7
cdr3_aa: ASSLGRADEQY

v_call: TRBV27
j_call: TRBJ2-1
cdr3_aa: ASSFQNLRTSGGNNEQF

v_call: TRBV6-5
j_call: TRBJ2-2
cdr3_aa: ASRKRDRATGELF

v_call: TRBV2
j_call: TRBJ1-5
cdr3_aa: ASSVTGGYNQPQH

v_call: TRBV7-7
j_call: TRBJ2-3
cdr3_aa: ASSRRPRTSVSTDTQY

v_call: TRBV5-4
j_call: TRBJ1-1
cdr3_aa: ASSLPGQGGTEAF

v_call: TRBV28
j_call: TRBJ1-1
cdr3_aa: ASSRTQTGTDHTEAF

v_call: TRBV7-2
j_call: TRBJ2-2
cdr3_aa: ASSWTSPLNTGELF

v_call: TRBV6-1
j_call: TRBJ2-7
cdr3_aa: ASSEGFPTESSYEQY

v_call: TRBV7-6
j_call: TRBJ2-3
cdr3_aa: ASSFGPAGILTDTQY

v_call: TRBV6-1
j_call: TRBJ1-2
cdr3_aa: ASSEAIRGGAFYGYT

v_call: TRBV28
j_call: TRBJ2-2
cdr3_aa: ASSLGVTGGTTGELF

v_call: TRBV4-1
j_call: TRBJ1-2
cdr3_aa: ASSQATGQALYGYT

v_call: TRBV5-4
j_call: TRBJ2-3
cdr3_aa: ASSSGLAGADTQY